Each of the 8 T cell receptor beta chains below was sequenced from the same sample in a study of metastatic and nonmetastatic thyroid tumors. TCRdb reanalyzed the PCR reads via MiXCR. This table has more than 10,000 clones, roughly 12% appearing once. No patient had received any treatment before thyroid surgery. The sample taken for sequencing was blood. These receptors all stem from a female donor with papillary thyroid cancer or a benign thyroid nodule (not recorded which). Some clones in this sample may be carry-over from other donors' samples.

This clone is categorized as medium-sized. J is TRBJ1-1 and V is TRBV15; the D is unclear. Germline CDR1 is LNHNV and CDR2 is YYDKDF (reference sequence). The V end was cut by 0 bases, the J end by 5 bases, with 7 bases between. The CDR3 runs 13 residues. This CDR3 is CATSRDRTTEAFF. CDR3 DNA sequence: TGTGCCACCAGCAGAGATCGAACGACTGAAGCTTTCTTT.

This clone is judged medium-sized. The chain employs TRBV28 and TRBJ1-2, with 9 nucleotides matching TRBD1. CDR1 is MDHEN, CDR2 SYDVKM, per germline. Trimming took 6 bases from V and 6 from J; bases not matched to a gene: 2. The CDR3 runs to 12 residues. CDR3 protein: CASSGTGHGYTF. As DNA, the CDR3 is TGTGCCAGCAGCGGGACAGGGCATGGCTACACCTTC.

V usage is TRBV6-1 and J usage is TRBJ2-7, with TRBD1 as a possible D gene (8 bases). Deletions cut 5 bases from V and 5 bases from J, with 19 bases between. This CDR3 is 15 amino acids long. CDR1 and CDR2 (germline): MNHNS, SASEGT. CDR3 coding DNA: TGTGCCAGCAGTCCGCGACAGGGGACTATGCACGAGCAGTACTTC. Its protein is CASSPRQGTMHEQYF.

This clone is medium-sized. The chain recombines TRBV12-3 or TRBV12-4 with TRBJ2-5; TRBD1 matches 7 bases. The V segment lost 6 bases and the J segment 4 bases; nucleotides outside the gene matches: 5. The length of the CDR3 is 13 residues. CDR3 amino acids: CASSPGQPETQYF. The CDR3 region has the DNA TGTGCCAGCAGCCCGGGACAGCCAGAGACCCAGTACTTC.

The chain uses TRBV6-2 or TRBV6-3 and TRBJ1-2; D not certain. CDR3 length: 13 amino acids. Germline V gene sequence: CDR1 MNHEY, CDR2 SVGEGT. Trimming took 8 bases from V and 4 from J, leaving 14 bases between them. The CDR3 DNA reads TGTGCCAGCGGCTTACATGGACCCTATGGCTACACCTTC. Translated: CASGLHGPYGYTF.

This clone is deemed medium-sized. The chain employs TRBV6-1 and TRBJ2-2; 7 bases map to TRBD2. The CDR3 runs to 16 residues. V was pared by 2 bases and J by 0 bases, with 3 bases of the junction left unmatched. Germline assignment: CDR1 MNHNS and CDR2 SASEGT. The CDR3 DNA follows: TGTGCCAGCAGTGAATTTCTAGCGGCGAACACCGGGGAGCTGTTTTTT. Its translation: CASSEFLAANTGELFF.

This clone was detected many times. CDR3 coding DNA: TGTGCCAGCAGCCGTGCTTTACGGTATGGCTACACCTTC. This sequence encodes CASSRALRYGYTF. J is TRBJ1-2 and V is TRBV7-9; D gene ambiguous. Trimming stripped 5 bases from V and 5 bases from J, with 12 bases between. This CDR3 contains 13 residues. CDR1 and CDR2 (germline): SEHNR, FQNEAQ (reference sequence).

Many counts were recorded for this clone. This chain links TRBV19 with TRBJ1-1; D not resolved. Germline CDR1 and CDR2: LNHDA and SQIVND (reference sequence). The ends were cut back, 7 bases at V and 3 bases at J, with 15 bases in the middle. The CDR3 runs to 14 residues. The CDR3 is CASNSFLGYTEAFF. The CDR3 DNA sequence: TGTGCCAGTAATTCTTTCTTGGGGTACACTGAAGCTTTCTTT.